This entry lists 28 T cell receptor beta chains sequenced from one sample in a study of shared clonotypes between healthy human individuals. Data came from immunoSEQ multiplex PCR; TCRdb stores just in-frame clones and leaves some out. The table has some 630,000 clones, around 72% seen once. The sequenced material came from memory CD4+ T cells sorted from blood. As to subset: CD45RA-negative fraction. The receptors were gathered from a woman under 40 in good health.

V and J are TRBV5-1 and TRBJ2-5; a weak D match, TRBD2 (5 bases). The V gene's germline CDR1 is SGHRS and CDR2 YFSETQ. Trimming removed 0 bases from V and 9 bases from J, with 12 bases in between. There are 13 residues in the CDR3. CDR3 region: CASSLGLTGAQYF. In nucleotides, the CDR3 is TGCGCCAGCAGCTTGGGACTAACTGGGGCCCAGTACTTC.

This sequence joins TRBV10-3 and TRBJ1-1; 7 bases line up with TRBD1. The CDR3 contains 12 residues. Germline loops: CDR1 ENHRY, CDR2 SYGVKD. Trimming cost V 8 bases and J 4 bases; bases outside gene matches: 4. CDR3 sequence (DNA): TGTGCCATCTCTTCAGGGGGCACTGAAGCTTTCTTT. It specifies CAISSGGTEAFF.

CDR3 region: CASSIDYNRDRGLGQPQHF. The CDR3 DNA follows: TGTGCCAGTAGTATAGATTATAACCGGGACAGGGGGCTTGGTCAGCCCCAGCATTTT. This chain connects TRBV19 to TRBJ1-5; 12 bases agree with TRBD1. The germline V gene encodes CDR1 LNHDA and CDR2 SQIVND (reference sequence). Trimming cost V 0 bases and J 6 bases; bases outside gene matches: 12. The CDR3 extends over 19 amino acids. The variable domain in full, completed from reference TRBV19 and TRBJ1-5, reads DGGITQSPKYLFRKEGQNVTLSCEQNLNHDAMYWYRQDPGQGLRLIYYSQIVNDFQKGDIAEGYSVSREKKESFPLTVTSAQKNPTAFYLCASSIDYNRDRGLGQPQHFGDGTRLSIL.

The chain recombines TRBV7-8 with TRBJ2-4; TRBD1 might be the D (6 bases). Trimming removed 1 base at V and 8 bases at J, with 12 bases between. The germline CDR1 and CDR2 sequences are SGHVS and FQNEAQ. The CDR3 loop spans 14 amino acids. The CDR3 spells CASSLGVGADIQYF. The CDR3 DNA follows: TGTGCCAGCAGCTTAGGTGTGGGGGCGGACATTCAGTACTTC.

This chain connects TRBV4-1 to TRBJ2-3; 10 nucleotides line up with TRBD2. This CDR3 contains 15 residues. V was clipped by 4 bases and J by 1 base; unmatched bases: 2. In germline, CDR1 is MGHRA, CDR2 YSYEKL. The CDR3, as DNA: TGCGCCAGCAGCCTCGGGACTAGCGGCACAGATACGCAGTATTTT. This codes for CASSLGTSGTDTQYF.

The chain carries TRBV7-2 and TRBJ2-7; TRBD1 is a possible D gene (5 bases). Germline V gives CDR1 SGHTA, CDR2 FQGNSA. Trimming took 6 bases from V and 3 from J, leaving 21 bases between them. The CDR3 length is 16 residues. CDR3 residues: CASSLTSRWGYYEQYF. The CDR3 coding sequence is TGTGCCAGCAGTCTAACCTCCCGATGGGGCTACTACGAGCAGTACTTC. Supplemented by reference TRBV7-2 and TRBJ2-7, the full variable domain reads GAGVSQSPSNKVTEKGKDVELRCDPISGHTALYWYRQSLGQGLEFLIYFQGNSAPDKSGLPSDRFSAERTGGSVSTLTIQRTQQEDSAVYLCASSLTSRWGYYEQYFGPGTRLTVT.

The chain joins TRBV7-9 to TRBJ1-1, with unresolved D. V was clipped by 5 bases and J by 0 bases, with 16 bases between them. The CDR3 has 16 residues. Looked up from germline, CDR1 is SEHNR and CDR2 is FQNEAQ (reference sequence). The CDR3 DNA reads TGTGCCAGCAGCCCGCTAGAGCCCATCATGAACACTGAAGCTTTCTTT. This gives the protein CASSPLEPIMNTEAFF.

This clone was picked up a small number of times. This chain uses TRBV12-2 with TRBJ2-2; the D call in the table, TRBD2, was not verified against the DNA. TRBV12-2 is given as a pseudogene. The CDR3 is 19 residues long. As DNA, the CDR3 is TGTGCAAGTCGCTTAGCGGGGACTAGCGGGAGGGAAGGCACCGGGGAGCTGTTTTTT. This gives the protein CASRLAGTSGREGTGELFF.

The chain couples TRBV19 to TRBJ2-4, with D tentatively TRBD1 (5 bases). V lost 7 bases, J lost 1 base, and 17 bases lay in between. CDR1 LNHDA and CDR2 SQIVND come from the germline V gene (reference sequence). The CDR3 is 16 amino acids. The CDR3 nucleotides are TGTGCCAGTACCAAGGGGCTTCCGGCGGCCAAAAACATTCAGTACTTC. Translation gives CASTKGLPAAKNIQYF. Based on the CDR3 plus reference TRBV19 and TRBJ2-4, the full variable domain is DGGITQSPKYLFRKEGQNVTLSCEQNLNHDAMYWYRQDPGQGLRLIYYSQIVNDFQKGDIAEGYSVSREKKESFPLTVTSAQKNPTAFYLCASTKGLPAAKNIQYFGAGTRLSVL.

On this clone: Additional DNA sequences in this sample encode the identical CDR3. V and J are TRBV7-2 and TRBJ2-1; D may be TRBD2 (6 bases). The germline gives CDR1 SGHTA, CDR2 FQGNSA. This CDR3 has 15 amino acids. Trimming took 2 bases from V and 2 from J, leaving 10 bases between them. The CDR3 here is CASSLLALTYNEQFF. In DNA form, the CDR3 reads TGTGCCAGCAGCTTACTAGCGTTGACCTACAATGAGCAGTTCTTC.

The chain recombines TRBV28 with TRBJ1-5, with TRBD1 matching 7 bases. The CDR3 contains 15 residues. Unmatched junction bases numbered 9, after V lost 4 bases and J lost 6 bases. Germline CDR1 is MDHEN and CDR2 is SYDVKM. CDR3 protein: CASSSRRQGPQPQHF. The CDR3 DNA follows: TGTGCCAGCAGTTCTCGCCGACAGGGACCTCAGCCCCAGCATTTT.

The V and J genes are TRBV7-2 and TRBJ1-2, with TRBD1 as a possible D gene (5 bases). The germline V gene encodes CDR1 SGHTA and CDR2 FQGNSA. There are 12 residues in the CDR3. V was cut by 5 bases and J by 11 bases, with 15 bases left in between. CDR3 nucleotides: TGTGCCAGCAGCCTGGCAACAGGAGAGTACACCTTC. It codes for CASSLATGEYTF. Full variable domain (rest looked up from reference TRBV7-2 and TRBJ1-2): GAGVSQSPSNKVTEKGKDVELRCDPISGHTALYWYRQSLGQGLEFLIYFQGNSAPDKSGLPSDRFSAERTGGSVSTLTIQRTQQEDSAVYLCASSLATGEYTFGSGTRLTVV.

This clone was detected only a few times. This chain uses TRBV10-2 with TRBJ2-2; D is ambiguous. The germline CDR1 and CDR2 sequences are WSHSY and SAAADI. V was pared by 0 bases and J by 2 bases, with 7 bases between. The CDR3 spans 15 residues. The CDR3 sequence is CASSESEHNTGELFF. The CDR3 DNA is TGCGCCAGCAGTGAGTCTGAACATAACACCGGGGAGCTGTTTTTT.

The J gene is TRBJ2-5, the V gene TRBV27; no definite D call. This CDR3 has 11 residues. Germline CDR1 is MNHEY and CDR2 is SMNVEV (reference sequence). With 8 bases removed from V and 4 bases from J, the gap between germline ends came to 8 bases. The CDR3, as DNA: TGTGCCAGCGGGTGGGGAGAGACCCAGTACTTC. It encodes CASGWGETQYF.

Concerning this clone itself: A far larger clone is one nucleotide away, so this likely arose from a read error. At the DNA level, this CDR3 is encoded by other sequences in the same sample as well. The chain recombines TRBV7-9 with TRBJ1-1; 7 bases are shared with TRBD1. The germline CDR1 and CDR2 sequences are SEHNR and FQNEAQ (reference sequence). The CDR3 runs to 13 residues. With 3 bases clipped from V and 4 bases from J, the junction kept 2 bases outside the gene matches. CDR3 loop: CASSFDRVTEAFF. The CDR3 DNA reads as TGTGCCAGCAGCTTCGACAGGGTCACTGAAGCTTTCTTT.

The chain uses TRBV9 and TRBJ2-4, with 15 bases matching TRBD2. The V gene end was trimmed by 4 bases and the J gene end by 6 bases; junction bases not matched to a gene: 8. The CDR3 sequence is 17 residues long. Germline-derived CDR1 and CDR2 are SGDLS and YYNGEE. The CDR3, as DNA: TGTGCCAGCAGCTCAGGACTAGCGGGAGGGCCTAGAAACATTCAGTACTTC. This encodes CASSSGLAGGPRNIQYF.

This chain joins TRBV7-9 and TRBJ2-7, with D possibly matching TRBD1 (5 bases). The CDR3 is 13 amino acids. V was cut by 2 bases and J by 2 bases, with 7 bases left in between. From germline, CDR1 is SEHNR and CDR2 FQNEAQ (reference sequence). CDR3 sequence reads: CASSLKGTYEQYF. The CDR3 DNA reads as TGTGCCAGCAGCTTAAAGGGGACCTACGAGCAGTACTTC.

This rearrangement joins TRBV2 to TRBJ2-2, with unresolved D. This CDR3 has 15 amino acids. The V end lost 4 bases, the J end lost 0 bases, and 9 bases lay between the germline ends. Germline CDR1 reads SNHLY; CDR2 reads FYNNEI. CDR3: CASSGGPANTGELFF. The CDR3 coding sequence is TGTGCCAGCAGTGGCGGCCCCGCGAACACCGGGGAGCTGTTTTTT.

V usage is TRBV28 and J usage is TRBJ1-2, with 7 bases identical to TRBD1. CDR1 MDHEN and CDR2 SYDVKM come from the germline V gene. This CDR3 has 15 residues. The J segment lost 11 bases and the V segment lost 4 bases, leaving 16 bases of the junction unmatched. The CDR3, as DNA: TGTGCCAGCAGTTCCGCCCAAAGACAGGGCCCCGCTTACACCTTC. Amino acids: CASSSAQRQGPAYTF.

This sequence joins TRBV6-4 and TRBJ2-3, with D possibly matching TRBD2 (5 bases). In germline, CDR1 is MRHNA, CDR2 SNTAGT. V lost 4 bases to trimming and J lost 6 bases, with 11 bases between them. The CDR3 spans 13 residues. DNA for the CDR3: TGTGCCAGCAGTGTAAATAGCGAGGATACGCAGTATTTT. This encodes CASSVNSEDTQYF.

This clone is a singleton in its sample. The chain carries TRBV10-3 and TRBJ2-3; no reliable D call. Germline V gene lookup returns CDR1 ENHRY and CDR2 SYGVKD. Trimming shortened V by 4 bases and J by 7 bases, and 6 bases separated the two germline ends. This CDR3 spans 11 amino acids. The CDR3, as DNA: TGTGCCATCAGTGCAGATCATACGCAGTATTTT. Its translation is CAISADHTQYF.

This clone appeared a single time. The chain is built from TRBV5-8 and TRBJ2-5; TRBD1 might be the D (6 bases). CDR1 SGHTS and CDR2 YDEGEE come from the germline V gene. The CDR3 sequence is 15 residues long. V was shortened by 2 bases and J by 2 bases, with 13 bases between the two germline ends. CDR3 in amino acids: CASSFNRDTQETQYF. As DNA, the CDR3 is TGTGCCAGCAGCTTTAACCGGGACACACAAGAGACCCAGTACTTC.

This clone was counted a few times. This rearrangement joins TRBV18 to TRBJ2-7; 9 bases align to TRBD2. V was clipped by 5 bases and J by 5 bases; unmatched bases: 4. The CDR3 loop spans 13 amino acids. The germline gives CDR1 KGHSH, CDR2 LQKENI. CDR3 coding DNA: TGTGCCAGCTCAGGGCCTAGCGGGGACGAGCAGTACTTC. This gives the protein CASSGPSGDEQYF.

The rearrangement links TRBV7-9 to TRBJ2-1; D is uncertain. With 3 bases removed from V and 5 bases from J, the gap between germline ends came to 11 bases. Germline V CDR1 and CDR2: SEHNR, FQNEAQ (reference sequence). This CDR3 region has 14 residues. CDR3 residues: CASSLGQIDNEQFF. DNA of the CDR3: TGTGCCAGCAGCTTGGGCCAAATAGACAATGAGCAGTTCTTC.

The rearrangement uses TRBV6-1 and TRBJ1-5, with D uncertain. This CDR3 has 15 amino acids. The V and J ends lost 3 bases and 0 bases respectively, with 9 bases between them. In germline, CDR1 is MNHNS, CDR2 SASEGT. CDR3 in DNA: TGTGCCAGCAGTGATTGGGCGCTTAGCAATCAGCCCCAGCATTTT. The encoded protein is CASSDWALSNQPQHF.

The chain couples TRBV2 to TRBJ2-1; 8 bases line up with TRBD1. The CDR3 loop spans 14 amino acids. Germline assignment: CDR1 SNHLY and CDR2 FYNNEI. V was pared by 4 bases and J by 7 bases, with 6 bases of the junction left unmatched. CDR3 nucleotides: TGTGCCAGCAGTGGCTCAGGGGGCAGGAATGAGCAGTTCTTC. Translating gives CASSGSGGRNEQFF.

This clone showed up just a few times. The chain uses TRBV11-2 and TRBJ2-1, with 9 bases fitting TRBD2. Germline assignment: CDR1 SGHAT and CDR2 FQNNGV. The trim removed 1 base at V and 2 bases at J, leaving 0 bases unmatched. This CDR3 is built from 15 residues. The CDR3: CASSLGTSAYNEQFF. The CDR3 coding sequence is TGTGCCAGCAGCTTAGGGACTAGCGCCTACAATGAGCAGTTCTTC. The full variable domain, completed using reference TRBV11-2 and TRBJ2-1, is EAGVAQSPRYKIIEKRQSVAFWCNPISGHATLYWYQQILGQGPKLLIQFQNNGVVDDSQLPKDRFSAERLKGVDSTLKIQPAKLEDSAVYLCASSLGTSAYNEQFFGPGTRLTVL.

DNA of the CDR3: TGTGCCAGCAGACCCCGGGGCAGGGGATTGGAGACCCAGTACTTC. It is translated as CASRPRGRGLETQYF. The chain employs TRBV28 and TRBJ2-5; maybe TRBD1 (6 bases). The ends were cut back, 6 bases at V and 5 bases at J, with 19 bases in the middle. CDR1 and CDR2 (germline): MDHEN, SYDVKM. The CDR3 is made up of 15 amino acids.